Listed below are T cell receptor beta chains from one sample, sequenced in a study of cytomegalovirus exposure and HLA in healthy donors. Repertoires were generated with immunoSEQ multiplex PCR, while TCRdb's copy carries only in-frame clones and drops some. The sample has about 180,000 clones, 70% to 80% seen once; the top ten hold 0.65% to 0.75%. The specimen was PBMCs. These receptors were collected from a woman between 40 and 55 years old in good health and CMV-seronegative. Both conserved end residues are part of each CDR3. The D gene is left open where the match is weak. The size field is filled for only some rows; it gives once, few, many or a size class.

J: TRBJ2-1
V: TRBV6-1
size: NA
D: TRBD1
DNA: TGTGCCAGCAGTGGCGGGACAGGGGGCGATTACAATGAGCAGTTCTTC
CDR3: CASSGGTGGDYNEQFF

J: TRBJ1-5
V: TRBV7-2
size: few
D: NA
DNA: TGTGCCAGCAGCTACGACAGTAATCAGCCCCAGCATTTT
CDR3: CASSYDSNQPQHF

J: TRBJ2-5
V: TRBV30
size: NA
D: TRBD1
DNA: TGTGCGGTGGCCTCCGACAGGGGGCGAGAGACCCAGTACTTC
CDR3: CAVASDRGRETQYF

J: TRBJ2-3
V: TRBV9
size: NA
D: TRBD2
DNA: TGTGCCAGCAGCGTAGACAGCGGGAGACGCACAGATACGCAGTATTTT
CDR3: CASSVDSGRRTDTQYF

J: TRBJ2-7
V: TRBV2
size: NA
D: TRBD2
DNA: TGTGCCAGCGGGAGGACTAGCGGGAGAAGCGAGCGGTACTTC
CDR3: CASGRTSGRSERYF

J: TRBJ2-3
V: TRBV5-1
size: NA
D: NA
DNA: TGCGCCAGCAGCCCCGTGCCCGGGGGCACAGATACGCAGTATTTT
CDR3: CASSPVPGGTDTQYF

J: TRBJ1-5
V: TRBV6-1
size: NA
D: NA
DNA: TGTGCCAGCAGGCTCTTGGGGGGTGGCAATCAGCCCCAGCATTTT
CDR3: CASRLLGGGNQPQHF

J: TRBJ2-1
V: TRBV15
size: NA
D: TRBD2
DNA: TGTGCCACCAGCGGGGCGATCACAGGCTCCGGGAGCGGGAGAGGCAATGAGCAGTTCTTC
CDR3: CATSGAITGSGSGRGNEQFF

J: TRBJ1-2
V: TRBV25-1
size: NA
D: NA
DNA: TGTGCCAGCAGCAGCTCCGGGACATATATCGATGGCTACACCTTC
CDR3: CASSSSGTYIDGYTF

J: TRBJ1-1
V: TRBV19
size: NA
D: NA
DNA: TGTGCCAGTAGTATAGATCGGGGCAGGGGTCAAGCTTTCTTT
CDR3: CASSIDRGRGQAFF

J: TRBJ2-1
V: TRBV5-4
size: NA
D: TRBD2
DNA: TGTGCCAGCAGCTTGGGACTAGCGGGAGGGACTGAGCAGTTCTTC
CDR3: CASSLGLAGGTEQFF

J: TRBJ2-7
V: TRBV23-1
size: NA
D: TRBD2
DNA: TGCGCCAGCAGTCTGGAGACTAGCGGGACGGAGGTGTACTTC
CDR3: CASSLETSGTEVYF

J: TRBJ1-1
V: TRBV6-5
size: few
D: NA
DNA: TGTGCCAGCAGTTACAGGTCAGGGGCGAGGGGCACTGAAGCTTTCTTT
CDR3: CASSYRSGARGTEAFF

J: TRBJ2-5
V: TRBV29-1
size: NA
D: TRBD1
DNA: TGCAGCCTCCGGGACAGGGGCCCTGTAGAGACCCAGTACTTC
CDR3: CSLRDRGPVETQYF

J: TRBJ2-7
V: TRBV15
size: NA
D: NA
DNA: TGTGCCACCAGCAGAGAAGGTGGCGGCCCCTACGAGCAGTACTTC
CDR3: CATSREGGGPYEQYF

J: TRBJ1-2
V: TRBV28
size: NA
D: NA
DNA: TGTGCCAGCAGTCGGACAAGTAACTATGGCTACACCTTC
CDR3: CASSRTSNYGYTF

J: TRBJ2-3
V: TRBV29-1
size: NA
D: NA
DNA: TGCAGCGTTCGGGGATACAGTTGGGACACAGATACGCAGTATTTT
CDR3: CSVRGYSWDTDTQYF

J: TRBJ2-3
V: TRBV28
size: once
D: TRBD1
DNA: TGTGCCAGCGGGGCGGGACAGGCATCAAGTACGCAGTATTTT
CDR3: CASGAGQASSTQYF

J: TRBJ2-2
V: TRBV19
size: NA
D: NA
DNA: TGTGCCAGTAGTCGACTTCCGGGCACCGGGGAGCTGTTTTTT
CDR3: CASSRLPGTGELFF

J: TRBJ2-3
V: TRBV4-2
size: NA
D: TRBD2
DNA: TGTGCCAGCAGCCTGAGGCGGGAGTCGGATACGCAGTATTTT
CDR3: CASSLRRESDTQYF

J: TRBJ2-3
V: TRBV9
size: NA
D: NA
DNA: TGTGCCAGCAGGGCTGGGGCGGCGTCCACAGATACGCAGTATTTT
CDR3: CASRAGAASTDTQYF

J: TRBJ2-3
V: TRBV5-1
size: NA
D: TRBD2
DNA: TGCGCCAGCACCATAGCGGGAGCCACAGATACGCAGTATTTT
CDR3: CASTIAGATDTQYF

J: TRBJ2-7
V: TRBV10-3
size: NA
D: TRBD2
DNA: TGTGCCATCAGTGAGTCGGCTAGCGGGAGAGGTCACGAGCAGTACTTC
CDR3: CAISESASGRGHEQYF

J: TRBJ2-7
V: TRBV5-1
size: NA
D: NA
DNA: TGCGCCAGCAGACCGGGACTCGGGGCTTACGAGCAGTACTTC
CDR3: CASRPGLGAYEQYF

J: TRBJ1-1
V: TRBV5-1
size: NA
D: TRBD1
DNA: TGCGCCAGCAGCAGTACAGGGGGAATGAACACTGAAGCTTTCTTT
CDR3: CASSSTGGMNTEAFF

J: TRBJ2-5
V: TRBV4-3
size: NA
D: TRBD2
DNA: TGCGCCAGCAGCCAAGGGGCGGCGGGAGGGCCGGAGACCCAGTACTTC
CDR3: CASSQGAAGGPETQYF

J: TRBJ2-7
V: TRBV29-1
size: NA
D: TRBD1
DNA: TGCAGCGCCGAAGCTGGGGGACAGGGTTGGGCGGGGCAGTACTTC
CDR3: CSAEAGGQGWAGQYF

J: TRBJ1-5
V: TRBV6-1
size: once
D: NA
DNA: TGTGCCAGCACTAGGCAAGGTGAAGATCAGCCCCAGCATTTT
CDR3: CASTRQGEDQPQHF

J: TRBJ1-6
V: TRBV6-1
size: NA
D: TRBD1
DNA: TGTGCCAGCAGTGAAGCCGGGGACAGCGTTTCACCCCTCCACTTT
CDR3: CASSEAGDSVSPLHF

J: TRBJ1-5
V: TRBV30
size: NA
D: NA
DNA: TGTGCCTGGAGTGAGGCGGACAATCAGCCCCAGCATTTT
CDR3: CAWSEADNQPQHF

J: TRBJ1-5
V: TRBV19
size: NA
D: NA
DNA: TGTGCCAGTAGTGGACAGAATAGCAATCAGCCCCAGCATTTT
CDR3: CASSGQNSNQPQHF

J: TRBJ1-2
V: TRBV6-1
size: NA
D: NA
DNA: TGTGCCAGCAGTGAGGACCTACAGGCTTCAATTAACTATGGCTACACCTTC
CDR3: CASSEDLQASINYGYTF

J: TRBJ2-3
V: TRBV14
size: NA
D: TRBD1
DNA: TGTGCCAGCAGCCTACGGGACAGCCTAGATACGCAGTATTTT
CDR3: CASSLRDSLDTQYF

J: TRBJ1-1
V: TRBV6-5
size: NA
D: TRBD1
DNA: TGTGCCAGCAGTTACGGAACAGGGGTTGACACTGAAGCTTTCTTT
CDR3: CASSYGTGVDTEAFF

J: TRBJ1-2
V: TRBV5-8
size: once
D: TRBD1
DNA: TGTGCCAGCAGCTCGACCACAGGGGGAATTGGCTACACCTTC
CDR3: CASSSTTGGIGYTF

J: TRBJ1-1
V: TRBV27
size: NA
D: TRBD1
DNA: TGTGCCAGCAGCTCTGACAGGGGGCTAACGTCGAACACTGAAGCTTTCTTT
CDR3: CASSSDRGLTSNTEAFF

J: TRBJ1-3
V: TRBV27
size: NA
D: TRBD1
DNA: TGTGCCAGCCGCAGGACAGGGAAGGAAAACACCATATATTTT
CDR3: CASRRTGKENTIYF

J: TRBJ1-1
V: TRBV27
size: NA
D: NA
DNA: TGTGCCAGCAGTCCCCGAGGGTTGACTGAAGCTTTCTTT
CDR3: CASSPRGLTEAFF

J: TRBJ1-1
V: TRBV7-9
size: few
D: NA
DNA: TGTGCCAGCAGCTTAGAAGTTACGGACACTGAAGCTTTCTTT
CDR3: CASSLEVTDTEAFF

J: TRBJ1-5
V: TRBV4-1
size: few
D: TRBD1
DNA: TGCGCCAGCAGCCAAGGGACAGGGCTAGGCCAGCCCCAGCATTTT
CDR3: CASSQGTGLGQPQHF